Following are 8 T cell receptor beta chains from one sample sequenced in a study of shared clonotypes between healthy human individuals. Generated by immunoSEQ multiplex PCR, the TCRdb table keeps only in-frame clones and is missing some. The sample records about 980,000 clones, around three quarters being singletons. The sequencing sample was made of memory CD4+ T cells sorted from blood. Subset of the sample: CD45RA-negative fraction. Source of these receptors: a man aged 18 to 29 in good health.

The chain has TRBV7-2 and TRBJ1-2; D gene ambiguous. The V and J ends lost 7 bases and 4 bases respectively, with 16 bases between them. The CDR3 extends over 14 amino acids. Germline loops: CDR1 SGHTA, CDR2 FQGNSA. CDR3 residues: CASTLNRGSYGYTF. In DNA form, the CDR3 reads TGTGCCAGCACCCTTAATCGGGGATCCTATGGCTACACCTTC.

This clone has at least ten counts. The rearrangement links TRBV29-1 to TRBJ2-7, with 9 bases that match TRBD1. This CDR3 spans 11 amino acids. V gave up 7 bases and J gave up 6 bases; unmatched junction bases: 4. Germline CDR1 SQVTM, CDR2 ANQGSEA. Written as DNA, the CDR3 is TGCAGCGCTATACAGGGGGCCGAGCAGTACTTC. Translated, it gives CSAIQGAEQYF.

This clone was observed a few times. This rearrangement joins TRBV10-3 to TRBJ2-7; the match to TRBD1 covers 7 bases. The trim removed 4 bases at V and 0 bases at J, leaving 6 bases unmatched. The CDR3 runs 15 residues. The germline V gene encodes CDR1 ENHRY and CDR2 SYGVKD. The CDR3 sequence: CAISGGDRGSYEQYF. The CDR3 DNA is TGTGCCATCAGTGGAGGGGACAGAGGCTCCTACGAGCAGTACTTC.

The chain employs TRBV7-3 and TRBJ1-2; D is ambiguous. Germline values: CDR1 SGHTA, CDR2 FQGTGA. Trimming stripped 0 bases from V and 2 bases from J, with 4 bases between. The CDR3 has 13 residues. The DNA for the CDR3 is TGTGCCAGCAGCTTAACCGTCAACTATGGCTACACCTTC. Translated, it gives CASSLTVNYGYTF.

This chain's CDR3 is CASSLDRGPVNTEAFF. CDR3 in DNA: TGTGCCAGCAGCTTGGACAGGGGTCCCGTTAACACTGAAGCTTTCTTT. The chain recombines TRBV5-4 with TRBJ1-1, with 7 bases that match TRBD1. Trimming cost V 0 bases and J 2 bases; bases outside gene matches: 7. The germline gives CDR1 SGHNT, CDR2 YYREEE (reference sequence). The CDR3 consists of 16 residues.

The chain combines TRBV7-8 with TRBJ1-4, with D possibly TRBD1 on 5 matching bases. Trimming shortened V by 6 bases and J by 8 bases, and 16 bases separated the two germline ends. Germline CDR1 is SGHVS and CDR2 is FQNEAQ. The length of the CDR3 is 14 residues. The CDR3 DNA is TGTGCCAGCAGTCTGGGAGGGGCGGTGGAAAAACTGTTTTTT. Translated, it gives CASSLGGAVEKLFF.

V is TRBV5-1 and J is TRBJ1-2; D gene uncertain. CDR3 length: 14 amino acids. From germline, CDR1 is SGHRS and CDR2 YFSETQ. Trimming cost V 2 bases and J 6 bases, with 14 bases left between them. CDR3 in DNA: TGCGCCAGCAGCTTTGAAGCAACGGTGAATGGCTACACCTTC. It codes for CASSFEATVNGYTF. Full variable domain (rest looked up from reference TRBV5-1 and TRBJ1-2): KAGVTQTPRYLIKTRGQQVTLSCSPISGHRSVSWYQQTPGQGLQFLFEYFSETQRNKGNFPGRFSGRQFSNSRSEMNVSTLELGDSALYLCASSFEATVNGYTFGSGTRLTVV.

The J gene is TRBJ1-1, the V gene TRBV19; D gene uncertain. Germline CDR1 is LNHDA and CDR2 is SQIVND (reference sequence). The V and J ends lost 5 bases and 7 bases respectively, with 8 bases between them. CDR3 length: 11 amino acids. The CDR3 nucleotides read TGTGCCAGTAGTCTAAGGCGTGAAGCTTTCTTT. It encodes CASSLRREAFF.